One and the same sample provided the 6 T cell receptor beta chains below, sequenced in a study of shared clonotypes between healthy human individuals. Method: immunoSEQ multiplex PCR; TCRdb's copy keeps in-frame clones and lacks some. Of around 200,000 clones listed, about 66% are singletons. The sample consisted of memory CD4+ T cells sorted from blood. Subset reported: CD45RA-negative fraction. These receptor sequences come from a man aged 25 to 40 in good health.

Only a few counts were recorded for this clone. Germline is not matched at one junction end, which may reflect a read error. This chain joins TRBV7-7 and TRBJ2-5; the D is unclear. Germline V lookup: CDR1 SSHAT, CDR2 FNYEAQ (reference sequence). This CDR3 has 14 residues. The CDR3 spells CASSLNTMRETQYF. Here the CDR3 DNA reads TGTGCTAGCAGCTTAAACACGATGAGAGAGACCCAGTACTTC.

This sequence joins TRBV5-4 and TRBJ2-7; D is uncertain. V was pared by 2 bases and J by 5 bases, with 20 bases between. Per the germline V gene, CDR1 is SGHNT and CDR2 is YYREEE (reference sequence). The CDR3 is 16 amino acids. CDR3 protein: CASSLESAANVHEQYF. The DNA for the CDR3 is TGTGCCAGCAGCTTAGAGTCGGCGGCGAACGTCCACGAGCAGTACTTC.

The chain is built from TRBV29-1 and TRBJ2-3; TRBD2 aligns across 9 bases. V shed 7 bases, J shed 0 bases, and the junction held 8 bases outside the gene matches. The CDR3 covers 15 residues. Germline V gives CDR1 SQVTM, CDR2 ANQGSEA. This CDR3 is CSGRRLAESTDTQYF. The DNA for the CDR3 is TGCAGCGGACGACGACTAGCGGAAAGCACAGATACGCAGTATTTT.

CDR3 sequence: CASRIRAYSNQPQHF. The CDR3 region has the DNA TGTGCCAGCAGAATTAGGGCTTATAGCAATCAGCCCCAGCATTTT. The genes are TRBV6-5 and TRBJ1-5; D not certain. Germline CDR1 reads MNHEY; CDR2 reads SVGAGI. The CDR3 runs 15 residues. V shed 6 bases and J shed 0 bases, with 12 bases lying between them.

In DNA form, the CDR3 reads TGCGCCAGCAGCCAAGATCTGGCGACTAGCGGGTACAATGAGCAGTTCTTC. Its translation: CASSQDLATSGYNEQFF. The rearrangement links TRBV4-3 to TRBJ2-1, with 10 bases lining up with TRBD2. V gave up 0 bases and J gave up 4 bases; unmatched junction bases: 6. The V gene's germline CDR1 is LGHNA and CDR2 YSLEER. This CDR3 region has 17 residues.

This clone was counted between two and nine times. The gene calls are TRBV6-1 and TRBJ2-3, with D unresolved. V lost 3 bases to trimming and J lost 5 bases, with 6 bases between them. Germline V gives CDR1 MNHNS, CDR2 SASEGT. The CDR3 runs 12 residues. CDR3 DNA sequence: TGTGCCAGCAGTGAGGGTCGAGATACGCAGTATTTT. As protein: CASSEGRDTQYF.